This TCR beta chain emerged from a study of blood T cell repertoires in COVID-19. On the study more broadly: Specimens from acute and convalescent COVID-19 originated in the United States, Italy and Spain.

Within 2 weeks before study entry, exposed participants met a COVID-19 case. Produced via immunoSEQ multiplex PCR; TCRdb's table is partial and in-frame only. The sample carries about 180,000 clones, 80% recorded once. With 1 base removed from V and 9 bases from J, the gap between germline ends came to 10 bases. The CDR3 is 12 residues long. The germline CDR1 and CDR2 sequences are SGHAT and FQNNGV. This sequence was found in a man between 60 and 70 years old who had been exposed to COVID-19. The specimen sequenced was PBMCs or T cells enriched from blood (not recorded which). The chain couples TRBV11-2 to TRBJ2-7, with D hard to call. CDR3 sequence reads: CASSLGNFGQYF. The CDR3 DNA follows: TGTGCCAGCAGCTTAGGAAACTTCGGGCAGTACTTC.